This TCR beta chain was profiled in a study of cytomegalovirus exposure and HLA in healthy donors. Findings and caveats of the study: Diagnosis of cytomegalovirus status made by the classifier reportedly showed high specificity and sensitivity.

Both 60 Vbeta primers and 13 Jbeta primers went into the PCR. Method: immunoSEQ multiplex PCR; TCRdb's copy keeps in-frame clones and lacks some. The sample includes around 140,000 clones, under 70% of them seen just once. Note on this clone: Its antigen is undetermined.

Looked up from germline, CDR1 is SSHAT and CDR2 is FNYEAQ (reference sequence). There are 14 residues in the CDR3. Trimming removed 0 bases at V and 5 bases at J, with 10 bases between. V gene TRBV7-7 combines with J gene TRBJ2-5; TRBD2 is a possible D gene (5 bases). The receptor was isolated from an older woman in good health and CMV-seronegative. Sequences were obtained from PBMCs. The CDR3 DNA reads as TGTGCCAGCAGCTTAGCCCAAGCGGCGGAGACCCAGTACTTC. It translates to CASSLAQAAETQYF.